The 7 T cell receptor beta chains presented below share a single source sample, sequenced in a study of cytomegalovirus exposure and HLA in healthy donors. The PCR used 60 Vbeta and 13 Jbeta primers. Generated by immunoSEQ multiplex PCR, the TCRdb table keeps only in-frame clones and is missing some. The table shows under 200,000 clones, with 65% to 80% occurring only once. Sequencing was performed on PBMCs. These receptors came from a woman aged 50 to 60 in good health and CMV-seropositive.

This rearrangement joins TRBV29-1 to TRBJ2-5; 8 bases align to TRBD2. The V gene's germline CDR1 is SQVTM and CDR2 ANQGSEA. The CDR3 covers 13 residues. The J segment lost 4 bases and the V segment lost 3 bases, leaving 4 bases of the junction unmatched. CDR3 sequence: CSVEAGGSETQYF. As DNA, the CDR3 is TGCAGCGTTGAGGCGGGGGGCTCAGAGACCCAGTACTTC.

The chain joins TRBV6-5 to TRBJ2-7; tentative D call: TRBD1 (6 bases). The CDR3 totals 15 residues. Germline V CDR1 and CDR2: MNHEY, SVGAGI. V lost 0 bases and J 3 bases, leaving 12 bases between the germline ends. CDR3 in amino acids: CASSYSGAGIYEQYF. For the CDR3, the DNA is TGTGCCAGCAGTTACTCGGGGGCAGGAATCTACGAGCAGTACTTC.

The V gene is TRBV7-2, the J gene TRBJ1-4, with D possibly being TRBD1 (6 bases). Deletions cut 6 bases from V and 0 bases from J, with 11 bases between. This CDR3 region has 15 residues. CDR1 and CDR2 from the germline V gene are SGHTA and FQGNSA. CDR3 region: CASRRDIATNEKLFF. The CDR3 DNA follows: TGTGCCAGCAGAAGGGACATCGCAACTAATGAAAAACTGTTTTTT.

J is TRBJ1-5 and V is TRBV19, with D hard to call. The V gene lost 3 bases and the J gene lost 1 base, with 10 bases spanning the gap. Germline CDR1 and CDR2: LNHDA and SQIVND (reference sequence). The CDR3 runs to 15 residues. The CDR3 spells CASSITRASNQPQHF. CDR3 DNA: TGTGCCAGTAGTATCACCAGAGCGAGCAATCAGCCCCAGCATTTT.

This chain connects TRBV5-4 to TRBJ1-1, with 9 nucleotides matching TRBD1. Trimming at V came to 0 bases and at J to 4 bases, leaving 7 bases not matched to a gene. The germline CDR1 and CDR2 sequences are SGHNT and YYREEE (reference sequence). The CDR3 has 16 amino acids. Here the CDR3 DNA reads TGTGCCAGCAGCTTGGGGGGACAGGGACCCAGCACTGAAGCTTTCTTT. It translates to CASSLGGQGPSTEAFF.

The gene calls are TRBV10-3 and TRBJ2-1, with a tentative D call TRBD2 (6 bases). The CDR3 length is 17 residues. The ends were cut back, 6 bases at V and 5 bases at J, with 23 bases in the middle. Germline V gene lookup returns CDR1 ENHRY and CDR2 SYGVKD. The CDR3 loop reads CAIRNTWGGDKNNEQFF. In DNA, the CDR3 is TGTGCCATCAGGAACACCTGGGGCGGGGATAAAAACAATGAGCAGTTCTTC.

The J gene is TRBJ1-1, the V gene TRBV6-5; 7 nucleotides line up with TRBD1. V dropped 6 bases and J dropped 5; count of bases not matched to a gene: 9. Germline V lookup: CDR1 MNHEY, CDR2 SVGAGI. The CDR3 runs to 14 residues. The CDR3 bases are TGTGCCAGCAGCCGCAGGGGGTCGGGGACTGAAGCTTTCTTT. It codes for CASSRRGSGTEAFF.